The entry that follows covers one T cell receptor (beta chain) sequence. Its antigen remains unknown. This sample was included in a study of vaccination effects on CD4 cells after COVID-19. With 6 bases removed from V and 5 bases from J, the gap between germline ends came to 16 bases. This CDR3 has 15 residues. CDR1 and CDR2 from the germline V gene are LNHDA and SQIVND (reference sequence). TCRdb keeps only in-frame clones here, not all; method: immunoSEQ multiplex PCR. The sample yields under 75,000 clones, approximately 80% seen once. Prior to sequencing, the ViraFEST assay stimulated PBMC with viral peptide pools, which expanded the antigen-specific CD4+ T cells. Isolating CD4+ T cells followed approximately ten days of culture. Vaccinated participants had no history of SARS-CoV-2 infection and tested negative for nucleocapsid antibodies.

The rearrangement joins TRBV19 to TRBJ2-2; no firm D call. This clonotype was sampled from a human donor who received a COVID-19 vaccine. The sequences come from CD4+ T cells from PBMCs cultured with SARS-CoV-2 spike peptides, collected before COVID-19 vaccination. CDR3 protein: CASRLGPTSTGELFF. Written as DNA, the CDR3 is TGTGCCAGTAGATTGGGCCCCACCTCTACCGGGGAGCTGTTTTTT. Full variable domain (missing parts from reference TRBV19 and TRBJ2-2): DGGITQSPKYLFRKEGQNVTLSCEQNLNHDAMYWYRQDPGQGLRLIYYSQIVNDFQKGDIAEGYSVSREKKESFPLTVTSAQKNPTAFYLCASRLGPTSTGELFFGEGSRLTVL.